The clone carrying this T cell receptor beta chain was detected once. What it binds is unknown. The data were taken from a study of persistence of HIV-infected CD4 T cells. Overlapping HIV-1 Gag 15-mer peptides at roughly 1 ug per peptide per mL were used. Memory cells lacking CD40L and CD69 with high CD45RO were sorted. V was pared by 5 bases and J by 0 bases, with 11 bases between. CDR3 length: 15 residues. Per the germline V gene, CDR1 is MNHNY and CDR2 is SVGAGI (reference sequence). This was the immunoSEQ version 4 assay in survey mode. Some clones are missing from TCRdb's copy, which holds only in-frame ones; the method was immunoSEQ multiplex PCR. The top ten hold roughly 1.7% of the sample, which has about 64,000 clones, approximately 75% seen once.

The TCR comes from an adult man with HIV who was CMV-seropositive. The starting material was CD4+ T cells sorted from PBMCs after roughly 19-hour stimulation, obtained from a patient who received antiretroviral therapy. The chain links TRBV6-6 to TRBJ2-1; the D gene is possibly TRBD1 (5 bases). The CDR3 spells CASSPGQSSYNEQFF. CDR3 DNA: TGTGCCAGCAGTCCAGGGCAGAGCTCCTACAATGAGCAGTTCTTC.